One sample yielded the 21 T cell receptor beta chains listed below, sequenced in a study of cytomegalovirus exposure and HLA in healthy donors. The PCR was carried out with 60 Vbeta primers and 13 Jbeta primers. TCRdb keeps only in-frame clones here, not all; method: immunoSEQ multiplex PCR. There are over 150,000 clones in the sample; about 82% occur only once, and 1% lies in the top ten. The sequencing input was PBMCs. The receptors originated from a woman aged 45-65 years in good health and CMV-seropositive.

The rearrangement uses TRBV7-8 and TRBJ2-7; possible D gene TRBD1, 6 bases. The length of the CDR3 is 13 residues. Trimming pared 0 bases from V and 7 bases from J, leaving 10 bases between. Germline assignment: CDR1 SGHVS and CDR2 FQNEAQ. The CDR3 sequence is CASSLAGAAEQYF. As DNA, the CDR3 is TGTGCCAGCAGCTTAGCGGGGGCGGCTGAGCAGTACTTC.

V usage is TRBV14 and J usage is TRBJ2-6, with 11 bases aligning to TRBD1. The V gene's germline CDR1 is SGHDN and CDR2 FVKESK. CDR3 length equals 18 residues. The J segment lost 3 bases and the V segment lost 3 bases, leaving 7 bases of the junction unmatched. CDR3 DNA sequence: TGTGCCAGCAGCCAGGACAGGGGGCGAATGGATGGGGCCAACGTCCTGACTTTC. It yields the protein CASSQDRGRMDGANVLTF.

The chain is built from TRBV19 and TRBJ2-3; a weak D match, TRBD2 (5 bases). The CDR3 has 14 amino acids. Germline CDR1 and CDR2: LNHDA and SQIVND (reference sequence). With 4 bases removed from V and 0 bases from J, the gap between germline ends came to 8 bases. Here the CDR3 reads CASSRGLSTDTQYF. CDR3 nucleotide sequence: TGTGCCAGTAGTAGAGGACTTAGCACAGATACGCAGTATTTT. Complete variable domain (other parts from reference TRBV19 and TRBJ2-3): DGGITQSPKYLFRKEGQNVTLSCEQNLNHDAMYWYRQDPGQGLRLIYYSQIVNDFQKGDIAEGYSVSREKKESFPLTVTSAQKNPTAFYLCASSRGLSTDTQYFGPGTRLTVL.

The sample holds a few counts of this clone. CDR3 bases: TGTGCCAGCAGCCCAAGGGGACAGGGCTACAATGAGCAGTTCTTC. It translates to CASSPRGQGYNEQFF. V and J are TRBV6-5 and TRBJ2-1, with TRBD1 identical over 9 bases. In germline, CDR1 is MNHEY, CDR2 SVGAGI. V shed 6 bases and J 3 bases; nucleotides not matched to a gene: 6. The CDR3 sequence is 15 residues long.

This clone was seen a few times. This sequence joins TRBV7-3 and TRBJ2-5, with TRBD1 identical over 7 bases. The germline gives CDR1 SGHTA, CDR2 FQGTGA. The CDR3 length is 14 residues. V dropped 4 bases and J dropped 3; count of bases not matched to a gene: 5. The CDR3, as DNA: TGTGCCAGCAGCTCCAACAGGGGTAAAGAGACCCAGTACTTC. Protein: CASSSNRGKETQYF.

The chain joins TRBV6-5 to TRBJ1-1, with TRBD1 matching over 10 bases. Germline lookup yields CDR1 MNHEY and CDR2 SVGAGI. The CDR3 spans 13 residues. The J segment lost 11 bases and the V segment lost 8 bases, leaving 11 bases of the junction unmatched. The CDR3 is CASAETGGRGAFF. Written as DNA, the CDR3 is TGTGCCAGCGCCGAGACAGGGGGCCGAGGGGCTTTCTTT.

The V call is TRBV27, the J call TRBJ1-2, with TRBD1 matching over 8 bases. From germline, CDR1 is MNHEY and CDR2 SMNVEV (reference sequence). Trimming took 5 bases from V and 6 from J; bases not matched to a gene: 5. The CDR3 is 13 residues long. The chain's CDR3 is CASSPHRGNGYTF. As DNA, the CDR3 is TGTGCCAGCAGTCCTCACAGGGGGAATGGCTACACCTTC.

The chain carries TRBV11-2 and TRBJ1-3; D is undetermined. The CDR3 totals 18 residues. In germline, CDR1 is SGHAT, CDR2 FQNNGV. The germline V and J ends were trimmed by 3 bases and 0 bases, with 18 bases remaining between them. The CDR3 DNA reads TGTGCCAGCAGCTTGGTGCGGTCAGCCTTAAACTCTGGAAACACCATATATTTT. It codes for CASSLVRSALNSGNTIYF.

The CDR3 DNA is TGTGCCAGCAGCGCCCGGGCTGGAAACACCATATATTTT. Translated: CASSARAGNTIYF. V gene TRBV9 combines with J gene TRBJ1-3; no firm D call. The CDR3 is 13 residues long. The germline gives CDR1 SGDLS, CDR2 YYNGEE. V was clipped by 3 bases and J by 2 bases, with 6 bases between them.

V is TRBV18 and J is TRBJ1-1, with D possibly matching TRBD1 (6 bases). Trimming left V 3 bases short and J 6 bases short, with 17 bases between. The CDR3 is 15 residues long. CDR1 KGHSH and CDR2 LQKENI come from the germline V gene. This CDR3 is CASSPNREGSAEAFF. CDR3 DNA: TGTGCCAGCTCACCCAACAGGGAGGGATCGGCTGAAGCTTTCTTT.

The table lists this clone with a few counts. The chain uses TRBV7-2 and TRBJ1-1, with D hard to call. CDR3 length equals 13 residues. Trimming took 1 base from V and 4 from J, leaving 7 bases between them. The germline V gene encodes CDR1 SGHTA and CDR2 FQGNSA. CDR3 nucleotide sequence: TGTGCCAGCAGCTTAGGTGGGAGCACTGAAGCTTTCTTT. Translating it yields CASSLGGSTEAFF. Looking up the rest from reference TRBV7-2 and TRBJ1-1 gives the full variable domain: GAGVSQSPSNKVTEKGKDVELRCDPISGHTALYWYRQSLGQGLEFLIYFQGNSAPDKSGLPSDRFSAERTGGSVSTLTIQRTQQEDSAVYLCASSLGGSTEAFFGQGTRLTVV.

The chain employs TRBV2 and TRBJ2-1, with TRBD2 matching over 12 bases. The CDR3 covers 15 residues. Germline V gives CDR1 SNHLY, CDR2 FYNNEI. The ends lost 6 bases at V and 7 bases at J; junction bases unmatched: 7. The CDR3 reads CASSSRTSGTNEQFF. Written as DNA, the CDR3 is TGTGCCAGCAGCTCGCGGACTAGCGGGACGAATGAGCAGTTCTTC. The whole variable domain, filled in from reference TRBV2 and TRBJ2-1, reads EPEVTQTPSHQVTQMGQEVILRCVPISNHLYFYWYRQILGQKVEFLVSFYNNEISEKSEIFDDQFSVERPDGSNFTLKIRSTKLEDSAMYFCASSSRTSGTNEQFFGPGTRLTVL.

The chain uses TRBV9 and TRBJ2-3; TRBD1 agrees at 7 bases. The junction had 7 bases not matched to a gene; V was cut back by 2 bases and J by 4 bases. The CDR3 contains 15 residues. Germline CDR1 is SGDLS and CDR2 is YYNGEE. CDR3 DNA sequence: TGTGCCAGCAGCGTGTACGACAGGGTCGCAGATACGCAGTATTTT. Its protein is CASSVYDRVADTQYF.

The chain combines TRBV5-1 with TRBJ2-1; TRBD2 matches at 7 bases. Germline lookup yields CDR1 SGHRS and CDR2 YFSETQ. The CDR3 length is 14 residues. The V gene end was trimmed by 5 bases and the J gene end by 1 base; junction bases not matched to a gene: 3. The CDR3 nucleotides read TGCGCCAGCAGATCTAGCGGATCCTACAATGAGCAGTTCTTC. Protein: CASRSSGSYNEQFF.

V usage is TRBV11-2 and J usage is TRBJ1-4; TRBD1 agrees at 8 bases. V lost 5 bases and J lost 7; bases outside the gene matches: 9. Germline V gene lookup returns CDR1 SGHAT and CDR2 FQNNGV. The CDR3 is 15 amino acids. CDR3 nucleotide sequence: TGTGCCAGCAGCACGACAGGGGCCGTCCTTGAAAAACTGTTTTTT. Protein sequence: CASSTTGAVLEKLFF.

This chain connects TRBV29-1 to TRBJ1-3; D not certain. Per germline, CDR1 SQVTM and CDR2 ANQGSEA. Trimming shortened V by 6 bases and J by 0 bases, and 6 bases separated the two germline ends. This CDR3 contains 12 residues. The chain's CDR3 is CSVRDSGNTIYF. DNA of the CDR3: TGCAGCGTACGGGACTCTGGAAACACCATATATTTT.

The V call is TRBV5-6, the J call TRBJ2-4; TRBD2 might be the D (6 bases). Trimming stripped 5 bases from V and 1 base from J, with 10 bases between. The CDR3 contains 14 residues. Germline assignment: CDR1 SGHDT and CDR2 YYEEEE. The CDR3: CASRSLAAKNIQYF. The CDR3 DNA sequence: TGTGCCAGCAGATCCCTAGCGGCCAAAAACATTCAGTACTTC. Supplemented by reference TRBV5-6 and TRBJ2-4, the full variable domain reads DAGVTQSPTHLIKTRGQQVTLRCSPKSGHDTVSWYQQALGQGPQFIFQYYEEEERQRGNFPDRFSGHQFPNYSSELNVNALLLGDSALYLCASRSLAAKNIQYFGAGTRLSVL.

This chain links TRBV27 with TRBJ1-3; 7 bases fit TRBD1. V lost 3 bases and J lost 3; bases outside the gene matches: 2. Germline V lookup: CDR1 MNHEY, CDR2 SMNVEV (reference sequence). This CDR3 is built from 14 residues. CDR3 DNA sequence: TGTGCCAGCAGTTTGACAGGGCTTGGAAACACCATATATTTT. Its protein is CASSLTGLGNTIYF.

The gene calls are TRBV30 and TRBJ2-5, with 8 bases fitting TRBD1. The ends lost 0 bases at V and 9 bases at J; junction bases unmatched: 6. Germline lookup yields CDR1 GTSNPN and CDR2 SVGIG (reference sequence). The CDR3 has 13 amino acids. DNA of the CDR3: TGTGCCTGGAGTGTACGCACAGGGGGTGCCCAGTACTTC. It specifies CAWSVRTGGAQYF.

Points on this clone: Germline is not matched at one junction end, which may reflect a read error. This sequence joins TRBV7-9 and TRBJ1-5; D may be TRBD1 (5 bases). The germline V gene has CDR1 SEHNR and CDR2 FQNEAQ (reference sequence). The CDR3 sequence is 14 residues long. The CDR3 region has the DNA TGTTCCAGCAGCTCCACAGGAGGCAATCAGCCCCAGCATTTT. Translating it yields CSSSSTGGNQPQHF. Full variable domain (rest looked up from reference TRBV7-9 and TRBJ1-5): DTGVSQNPRHKITKRGQNVTFRCDPISEHNRLYWYRQTLGQGPEFLTYFQNEAQLEKSRLLSDRFSAERPKGSFSTLEIQRTEQGDSAMYLCSSSSTGGNQPQHFGDGTRLSIL.

The chain recombines TRBV5-1 with TRBJ2-5, with 8 nucleotides matching TRBD2. This CDR3 is built from 14 residues. The germline V gene has CDR1 SGHRS and CDR2 YFSETQ. V gave up 1 base and J gave up 5 bases; unmatched junction bases: 4. CDR3 residues: CASSLYGGGETQYF. Written as DNA, the CDR3 is TGCGCCAGCAGCTTGTATGGCGGGGGGGAGACCCAGTACTTC.